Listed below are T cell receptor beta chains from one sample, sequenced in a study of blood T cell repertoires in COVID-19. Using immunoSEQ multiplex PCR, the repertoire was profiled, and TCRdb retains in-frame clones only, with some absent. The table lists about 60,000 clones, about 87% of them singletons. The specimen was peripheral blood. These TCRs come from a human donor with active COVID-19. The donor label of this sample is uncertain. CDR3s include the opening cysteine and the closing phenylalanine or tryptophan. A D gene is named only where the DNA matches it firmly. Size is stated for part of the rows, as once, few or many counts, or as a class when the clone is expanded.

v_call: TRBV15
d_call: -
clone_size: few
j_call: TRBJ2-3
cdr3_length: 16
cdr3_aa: CATSRDLGGAKDTQYF
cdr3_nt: TGTGCCACCAGCAGAGATTTAGGGGGGGCTAAAGATACGCAGTATTTT

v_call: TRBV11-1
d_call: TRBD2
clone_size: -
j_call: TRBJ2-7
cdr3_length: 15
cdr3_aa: CASSPRLAGGYEQYF
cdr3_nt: TGTGCCAGCAGCCCCCGACTAGCGGGAGGGTACGAGCAGTACTTC

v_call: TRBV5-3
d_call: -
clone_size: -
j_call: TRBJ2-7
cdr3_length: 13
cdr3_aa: CARSFNANYEQYF
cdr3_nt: TGTGCCAGAAGCTTCAACGCGAACTACGAGCAGTACTTC

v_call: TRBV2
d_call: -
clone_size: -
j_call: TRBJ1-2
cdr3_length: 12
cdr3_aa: CASRLDIYGYTF
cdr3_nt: TGTGCCAGCAGATTGGACATCTATGGCTACACCTTC

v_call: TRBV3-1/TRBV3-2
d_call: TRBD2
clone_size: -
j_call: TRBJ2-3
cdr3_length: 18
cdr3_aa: CASSPRGVVAGGTDTQYF
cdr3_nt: TGTGCCAGCAGCCCCAGAGGGGTGGTAGCGGGGGGGACAGATACGCAGTATTTT

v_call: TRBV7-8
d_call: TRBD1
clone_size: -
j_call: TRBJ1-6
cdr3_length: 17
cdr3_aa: CASSRTGTSPRNSPLHF
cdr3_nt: TGTGCCAGCAGCCGGACAGGGACCTCCCCGAGGAATTCACCCCTCCACTTT

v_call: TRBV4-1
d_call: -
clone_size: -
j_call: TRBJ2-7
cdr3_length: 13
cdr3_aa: CASSRTSFYEQYF
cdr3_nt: TGCGCCAGCAGCCGCACTAGTTTCTACGAGCAGTACTTC

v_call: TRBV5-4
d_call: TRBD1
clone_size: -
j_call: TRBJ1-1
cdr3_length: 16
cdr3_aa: CASSLPLGQGKTEAFF
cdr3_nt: TGTGCCAGCAGCTTGCCCCTAGGACAGGGTAAGACTGAAGCTTTCTTT

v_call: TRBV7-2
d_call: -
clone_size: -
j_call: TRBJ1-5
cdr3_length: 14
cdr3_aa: CASSPDTYNQPQHF
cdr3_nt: TGTGCCAGCAGCCCGGACACGTACAATCAGCCCCAGCATTTT

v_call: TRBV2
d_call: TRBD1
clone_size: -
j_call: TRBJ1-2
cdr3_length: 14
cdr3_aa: CASGRDRDGYGYTF
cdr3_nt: TGTGCCAGCGGGAGGGACAGGGATGGCTATGGCTACACCTTC

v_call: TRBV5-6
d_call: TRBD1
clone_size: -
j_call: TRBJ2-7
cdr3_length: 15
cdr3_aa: CASSHPDRGVYEQYF
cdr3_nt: TGTGCCAGCAGCCACCCGGACAGGGGAGTTTACGAGCAGTACTTC

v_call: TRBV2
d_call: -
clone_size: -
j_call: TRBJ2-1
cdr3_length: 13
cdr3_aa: CASSGRSYNEQFF
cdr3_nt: TGTGCCAGCAGCGGTCGCTCCTACAATGAGCAGTTCTTC

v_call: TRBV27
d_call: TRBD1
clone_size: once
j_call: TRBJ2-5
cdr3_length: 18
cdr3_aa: CASSLFPGQGEGAETQYF
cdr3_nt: TGTGCCAGCAGTTTATTCCCCGGACAGGGTGAGGGGGCTGAGACCCAGTACTTC

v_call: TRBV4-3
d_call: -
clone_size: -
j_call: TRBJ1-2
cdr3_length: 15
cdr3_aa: CASSQEHGNNYGYTF
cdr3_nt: TGCGCCAGCAGCCAAGAACACGGGAATAACTATGGCTACACCTTC

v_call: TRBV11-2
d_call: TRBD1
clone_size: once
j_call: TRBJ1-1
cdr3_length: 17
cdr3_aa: CASSLGGHYRGETEAFF
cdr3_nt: TGTGCCAGCAGCTTAGGGGGGCACTACAGGGGTGAGACTGAAGCTTTCTTT

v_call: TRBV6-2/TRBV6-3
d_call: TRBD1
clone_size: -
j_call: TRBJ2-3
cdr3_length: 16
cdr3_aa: CASSYSLDRVLDTQYF
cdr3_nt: TGTGCCAGCAGTTACTCCTTGGACAGGGTCTTGGATACGCAGTATTTT

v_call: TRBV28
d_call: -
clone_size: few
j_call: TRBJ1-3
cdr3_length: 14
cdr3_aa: CASSLYRAGNTIYF
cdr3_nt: TGTGCCAGCAGTTTGTACAGAGCTGGAAACACCATATATTTT